These 9 T cell receptor beta chains came from one sample sequenced in a study of post-analysis software for immune sequencing data. Overall study results and limits: The study found TRBV5-6, TRBV5-1 and TRBV20-1 among five TRBV segments more frequent in patients than controls.

Carried by the TCR beta cDNA libraries were unique molecular identifiers. MiXCR was run by TCRdb on the PCR reads, yielding one entry per CDR3 protein. The sample lists 750,000 to 950,000 distinct CDR3 sequences; roughly half were seen once. These receptors' targets are unknown. Source material: blood. The receptors here all came from a girl aged 10-17 years with multiple sclerosis.

The V gene is TRBV27, the J gene TRBJ2-1; tentatively, D is TRBD2 (7 bases). Trimming removed 5 bases at V and 4 bases at J, with 15 bases between. The CDR3 totals 15 residues. Germline CDR1 reads MNHEY; CDR2 reads SMNVEV (reference sequence). The CDR3 coding sequence is TGTGCCAGCAGTCCGGTCGGGGGGCGGTACAATGAGCAGTTCTTC. The encoded protein is CASSPVGGRYNEQFF.

The chain employs TRBV4-2 and TRBJ1-5; D remains ambiguous. Germline CDR1 reads LGHNA; CDR2 reads YNFKEQ. The CDR3 consists of 15 residues. Trimming cost V 0 bases and J 2 bases, with 8 bases left between them. The CDR3 DNA reads TGTGCCAGCAGCCAAGATCGGCAGGGCAATCAGCCCCAGCATTTT. It translates to CASSQDRQGNQPQHF.

This clonotype has more than one count but fewer than ten. This rearrangement joins TRBV5-1 to TRBJ2-7; 11 nucleotides line up with TRBD1. The CDR3 consists of 15 residues. V was clipped by 3 bases and J by 0 bases; unmatched bases: 2. CDR1 and CDR2 (germline): SGHRS, YFSETQ. In nucleotides, the CDR3 is TGCGCCAGCAGCTGGGGACAGGGGGACTCCTACGAGCAGTACTTC. The encoded protein is CASSWGQGDSYEQYF.

The chain carries TRBV30 and TRBJ1-1, with 7 bases fitting TRBD1. From germline, CDR1 is GTSNPN and CDR2 SVGIG (reference sequence). Trimming removed 3 bases from V and 6 bases from J; junction bases left unmatched: 7. The CDR3 is 13 amino acids. The chain's CDR3 is CAWRATGVAEAFF. The CDR3, as DNA: TGTGCCTGGAGGGCAACAGGGGTGGCTGAAGCTTTCTTT.

A remark on this clonotype: The junction shows a germline mismatch at one end, possibly a read error. V is TRBV7-7 and J is TRBJ2-1; D is unclear. Germline V gives CDR1 SSHAT, CDR2 FNYEAQ (reference sequence). This CDR3 is 12 amino acids long. The CDR3, as DNA: TGTGCTAGCAGCTCTGACCGGAATGAGCAGTTCTTC. Its protein product is CASSSDRNEQFF.

The V and J genes are TRBV29-1 and TRBJ2-3; TRBD2 is a possible D gene (6 bases). V lost 0 bases, J lost 0 bases, and 10 bases lay in between. Germline V gives CDR1 SQVTM, CDR2 ANQGSEA. The CDR3 runs to 15 residues. The CDR3 nucleotides are TGCAGCGTTGAAGATCGGGGGATCAGCACAGATACGCAGTATTTT. Its translation is CSVEDRGISTDTQYF.

V gene TRBV3-1 combines with J gene TRBJ2-5, with 11 bases aligning to TRBD2. V lost 0 bases and J lost 3; bases outside the gene matches: 15. Per the germline V gene, CDR1 is LGHDT and CDR2 is YNNKEL (reference sequence). The CDR3 loop spans 20 amino acids. This CDR3 reads CASSQDRASGGLFLEETQYF. The DNA for the CDR3 is TGTGCCAGCAGCCAAGATAGGGCTAGCGGGGGGCTTTTTCTAGAAGAGACCCAGTACTTC.

This clonotype has only a few counts. CDR3 DNA sequence: TGTGCCAGCAGCCTGAAGGACTATGGCTACACCTTC. Its protein is CASSLKDYGYTF. The rearrangement joins TRBV6-6 to TRBJ1-2; no firm D call. From germline, CDR1 is MNHNY and CDR2 SVGAGI (reference sequence). V lost 6 bases and J 3 bases, leaving 8 bases between the germline ends. The CDR3 runs to 12 residues.

CDR3 sequence: CSAPGESTDTQYF. The CDR3 DNA reads as TGCAGTGCCCCGGGTGAAAGCACAGATACGCAGTATTTT. This chain uses TRBV20-1 with TRBJ2-3, with D unresolved. Germline V lookup: CDR1 DFQATT, CDR2 SNEGSKA (reference sequence). Trimming pared 6 bases from V and 0 bases from J, leaving 10 bases between. CDR3 size: 13 residues.